These 16 T cell receptor beta chains share one sample of origin, sequenced in a study of blood T cells in healthy people across ages. It was with a sample-barcoded 5' primer and a J-beta primer mix that a second PCR of roughly 6 to 12 cycles was run. Each CDR3 protein is one row after TCRdb ran MiXCR on the 5' RACE reads. Here the sample spans roughly 800,000 distinct CDR3 sequences, roughly 50% being singletons. The sequenced material came from blood. These receptors were obtained from a man aged 80 or over in good health.

There are a few counts of this clonotype. The chain carries TRBV7-2 and TRBJ2-1; 8 nucleotides align to TRBD1. Looked up from germline, CDR1 is SGHTA and CDR2 is FQGNSA. With V trimmed by 5 bases and J by 1 base, 4 bases remained unmatched. The CDR3 is 15 amino acids. The CDR3 loop reads CASSPRQGSYNEQFF. In nucleotides, the CDR3 is TGTGCCAGCAGCCCGCGACAGGGGTCCTACAATGAGCAGTTCTTC. Looking up the rest from reference TRBV7-2 and TRBJ2-1 gives the full variable domain: GAGVSQSPSNKVTEKGKDVELRCDPISGHTALYWYRQSLGQGLEFLIYFQGNSAPDKSGLPSDRFSAERTGGSVSTLTIQRTQQEDSAVYLCASSPRQGSYNEQFFGPGTRLTVL.

The genes are TRBV5-6 and TRBJ1-4; 11 bases agree with TRBD1. Germline V gene data show CDR1 as SGHDT and CDR2 as YYEEEE. The CDR3 has 17 residues. V was clipped by 4 bases and J by 7 bases; unmatched bases: 12. Written as DNA, the CDR3 is TGTGCCAGCAGCCCGAGCCGAGCGGGACAGGGGGGTGAAAAACTGTTTTTT. Amino acids: CASSPSRAGQGGEKLFF.

This rearrangement joins TRBV9 to TRBJ1-1; D is uncertain. In germline, CDR1 is SGDLS, CDR2 YYNGEE. This CDR3 spans 13 amino acids. V lost 0 bases, J lost 6 bases, and 9 bases lay in between. In DNA form, the CDR3 reads TGTGCCAGCAGCGTAGCCTACAACGCTGAAGCTTTCTTT. Its translation is CASSVAYNAEAFF.

This clonotype was counted between two and nine times. This rearrangement joins TRBV20-1 to TRBJ1-5, with D unresolved. V lost 1 base, J lost 5 bases, and 9 bases lay in between. The CDR3 runs 13 residues. Per the germline V gene, CDR1 is DFQATT and CDR2 is SNEGSKA (reference sequence). The CDR3 reads CSARVSQYQPQHF. The CDR3, as DNA: TGCAGTGCTAGAGTCTCTCAATATCAGCCCCAGCATTTT.

This clonotype was counted only a few times. The chain uses TRBV5-1 and TRBJ1-6; D not certain. CDR3 length: 13 residues. Germline CDR1 reads SGHRS; CDR2 reads YFSETQ. The V and J ends lost 0 bases and 9 bases respectively, with 7 bases between them. The CDR3 protein is CASSLETGSPLHF. The CDR3 DNA reads TGCGCCAGCAGCTTGGAAACGGGTTCACCCCTCCACTTT.

This clonotype came up once. This sequence joins TRBV7-9 and TRBJ2-3; D remains unclear. Trimming shortened V by 7 bases and J by 4 bases, and 12 bases separated the two germline ends. Germline V gene lookup returns CDR1 SEHNR and CDR2 FQNEAQ (reference sequence). The CDR3 loop spans 13 amino acids. The CDR3 here is CASIIPGPDTQYF. The CDR3 DNA follows: TGTGCCAGCATCATCCCGGGCCCAGATACGCAGTATTTT.

The DNA for the CDR3 is TGTGCCAGCAGCCCGAGACAGGGTTTCACTGAAGCTTTCTTT. It yields the protein CASSPRQGFTEAFF. V and J are TRBV7-9 and TRBJ1-1; 7 bases fit TRBD1. After removal of 5 bases from V and 4 bases from J, the junction contained 7 bases not matched to a gene. CDR1 SEHNR and CDR2 FQNEAQ come from the germline V gene (reference sequence). The CDR3 is made up of 14 amino acids.

The CDR3 DNA sequence: TGCAGTGCCAAAGGGGGGGCCCTTAACTATGGCTACACCTTC. Its translation: CSAKGGALNYGYTF. V gene TRBV20-1 combines with J gene TRBJ1-2, with D possibly being TRBD1 (6 bases). Germline loops: CDR1 DFQATT, CDR2 SNEGSKA (reference sequence). CDR3 length: 14 residues. V lost 6 bases to trimming and J lost 1 base, with 15 bases between them.

V usage is TRBV6-6 and J usage is TRBJ2-7, with 10 bases aligning to TRBD2. Trimming took 7 bases from V and 4 from J; bases not matched to a gene: 10. Germline CDR1 and CDR2: MNHNY and SVGAGI (reference sequence). The CDR3 runs to 15 residues. DNA for the CDR3: TGTGCCAGCACCCTAGGGTCTAGCGGGAGTTACGAGCAGTACTTC. As protein: CASTLGSSGSYEQYF.

This clonotype was detected once. This chain connects TRBV4-1 to TRBJ1-4; D not certain. V lost 3 bases, J lost 7 bases, and 21 bases lay in between. The V gene's germline CDR1 is MGHRA and CDR2 YSYEKL. This CDR3 has 17 residues. The DNA for the CDR3 is TGCGCCAGCAGCCATTTTAAAATTCTCCCCACCCGTGAAAAACTGTTTTTT. Its translation is CASSHFKILPTREKLFF.

As concerns this clonotype: The junction differs from germline at one of its ends, possibly a read error. This chain joins TRBV7-3 and TRBJ2-1; 9 bases map to TRBD1. The CDR3 has 15 amino acids. Germline CDR1 reads SGHTA; CDR2 reads FQGTGA. In nucleotides, the CDR3 is TGTGCCAGCAGCCTAACCGGGACAGGGTACAATGAGCAGTTCTTC. Protein: CASSLTGTGYNEQFF.

J is TRBJ2-6 and V is TRBV6-4; D gene unclear. V was cut by 2 bases and J by 4 bases, with 9 bases left in between. CDR1 MRHNA and CDR2 SNTAGT come from the germline V gene. The CDR3 has 15 amino acids. The CDR3 reads CASSDGALGANVLTF. The CDR3 region has the DNA TGTGCCAGCAGTGACGGAGCTCTGGGGGCCAACGTCCTGACTTTC.

V usage is TRBV29-1 and J usage is TRBJ1-1; D might be TRBD1 (5 bases). The CDR3 length is 14 residues. Germline V CDR1 and CDR2: SQVTM, ANQGSEA. Trimming shortened V by 2 bases and J by 5 bases, and 15 bases separated the two germline ends. The CDR3 sequence: CSVEPRGRGTEAFF. As DNA, the CDR3 is TGCAGCGTTGAACCCCGGGGCCGGGGGACTGAAGCTTTCTTT.

The rearrangement links TRBV20-1 to TRBJ2-3; 7 bases match TRBD2. The CDR3 covers 16 residues. Germline V gene sequence: CDR1 DFQATT, CDR2 SNEGSKA (reference sequence). V was clipped by 3 bases and J by 14 bases; unmatched bases: 23. The CDR3 spells CSARARSGDSPRYAYF. CDR3 bases: TGCAGTGCTAGGGCCCGAAGCGGGGACTCCCCCAGATACGCGTATTTT.

This clonotype was seen a few times. CDR3 protein: CSASYPSGQSFSYEQYF. In DNA form, the CDR3 reads TGCAGTGCTAGCTATCCTTCGGGACAGAGTTTCTCCTACGAGCAGTACTTC. V usage is TRBV20-1 and J usage is TRBJ2-7, with 7 bases that match TRBD1. CDR3 length: 17 residues. V lost 3 bases to trimming and J lost 0 bases; unmatched junction nucleotides: 14. Germline CDR1 reads DFQATT; CDR2 reads SNEGSKA (reference sequence).

The rearrangement uses TRBV18 and TRBJ2-1, with D possibly matching TRBD1 (5 bases). Germline V gene data show CDR1 as KGHSH and CDR2 as LQKENI. The CDR3 covers 16 residues. The V end was cut by 1 base, the J end by 0 bases, with 10 bases between. CDR3: CASSPLQGGSYNEQFF. The CDR3 nucleotides are TGTGCCAGCTCACCACTCCAGGGCGGCTCCTACAATGAGCAGTTCTTC.